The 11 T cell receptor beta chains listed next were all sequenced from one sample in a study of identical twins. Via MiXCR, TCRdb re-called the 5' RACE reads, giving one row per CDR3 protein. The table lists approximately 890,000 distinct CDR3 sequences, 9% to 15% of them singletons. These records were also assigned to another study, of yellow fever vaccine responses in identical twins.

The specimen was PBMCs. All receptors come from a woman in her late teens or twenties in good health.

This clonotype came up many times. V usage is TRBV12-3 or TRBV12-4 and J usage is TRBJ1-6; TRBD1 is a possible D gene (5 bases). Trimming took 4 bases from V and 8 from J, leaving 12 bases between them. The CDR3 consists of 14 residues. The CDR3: CASSSGTGYSPLHF. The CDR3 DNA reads TGTGCCAGCAGTTCCGGGACCGGATATTCACCCCTCCACTTT.

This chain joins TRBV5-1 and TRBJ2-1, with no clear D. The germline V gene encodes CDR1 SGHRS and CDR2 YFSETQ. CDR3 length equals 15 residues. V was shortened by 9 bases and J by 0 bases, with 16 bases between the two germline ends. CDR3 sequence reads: CATAGRSSSYNEQFF. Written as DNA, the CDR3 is TGCGCCACCGCTGGGCGTTCTAGCTCCTACAATGAGCAGTTCTTC.

The CDR3 DNA is TGTGCCAGCAGCCCCCCCGATGCCACTGAAGCTTTCTTT. Its translation: CASSPPDATEAFF. The V call is TRBV5-5, the J call TRBJ1-1, with D unclear. The germline V gene has CDR1 SGHKS and CDR2 YYEKEE (reference sequence). V was clipped by 4 bases and J by 4 bases, with 11 bases between them. This CDR3 has 13 residues.

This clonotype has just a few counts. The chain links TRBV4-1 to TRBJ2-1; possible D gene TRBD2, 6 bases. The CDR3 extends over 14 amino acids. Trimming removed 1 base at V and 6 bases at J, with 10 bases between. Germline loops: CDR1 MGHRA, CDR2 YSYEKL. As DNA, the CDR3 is TGCGCCAGCAGCCAAGGGGAGGTGGGCAATGAGCAGTTCTTC. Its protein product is CASSQGEVGNEQFF.

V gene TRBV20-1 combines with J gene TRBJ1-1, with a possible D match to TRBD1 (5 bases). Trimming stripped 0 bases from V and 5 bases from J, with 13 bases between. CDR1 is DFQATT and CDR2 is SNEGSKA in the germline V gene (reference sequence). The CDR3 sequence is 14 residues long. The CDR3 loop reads CSARDQGARTEAFF. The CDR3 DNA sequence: TGCAGTGCTAGAGATCAAGGGGCGAGGACTGAAGCTTTCTTT.

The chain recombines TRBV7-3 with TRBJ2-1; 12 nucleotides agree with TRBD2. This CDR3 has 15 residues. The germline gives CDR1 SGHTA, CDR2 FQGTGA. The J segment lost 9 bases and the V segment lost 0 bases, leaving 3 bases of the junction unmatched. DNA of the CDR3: TGTGCCAGCAGCTTAACGACTAGCGGGAGTAGTGAGCAGTTCTTC. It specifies CASSLTTSGSSEQFF.

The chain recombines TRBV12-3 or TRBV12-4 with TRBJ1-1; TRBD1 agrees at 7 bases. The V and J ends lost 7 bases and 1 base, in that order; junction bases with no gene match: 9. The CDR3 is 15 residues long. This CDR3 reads CASIETGTENTEAFF. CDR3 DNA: TGTGCCAGCATAGAAACCGGGACAGAGAACACTGAAGCTTTCTTT.

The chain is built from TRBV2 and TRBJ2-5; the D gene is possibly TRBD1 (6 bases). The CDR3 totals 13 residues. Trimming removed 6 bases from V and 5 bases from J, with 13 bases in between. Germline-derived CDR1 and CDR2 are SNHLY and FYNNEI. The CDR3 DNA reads TGTGCCAGCAGACTGGCGAGGGGGGAGACCCAGTACTTC. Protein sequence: CASRLARGETQYF.

CDR3 loop: CSASADRVSEAFF. The CDR3 nucleotides are TGCAGTGCTTCAGCAGACAGGGTGTCTGAAGCTTTCTTT. V and J are TRBV20-1 and TRBJ1-1; 7 bases fit TRBD1. CDR1 and CDR2 (germline): DFQATT, SNEGSKA (reference sequence). Trimming took 5 bases from V and 6 from J; bases not matched to a gene: 9. The CDR3 runs to 13 residues.

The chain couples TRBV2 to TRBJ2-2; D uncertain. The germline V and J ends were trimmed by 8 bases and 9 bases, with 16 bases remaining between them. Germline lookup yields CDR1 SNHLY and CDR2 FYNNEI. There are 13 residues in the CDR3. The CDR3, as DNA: TGTGCCAGCGGGCGGCAGCCTACCTGGGAGCTGTTTTTT. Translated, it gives CASGRQPTWELFF.

DNA of the CDR3: TGTGCCAGCAGCCAGGTAGCGGCCTCCTACGAGCAGTACTTC. Amino acids: CASSQVAASYEQYF. The chain is built from TRBV4-2 and TRBJ2-7, with D possibly being TRBD2 (6 bases). V dropped 3 bases and J dropped 0 bases, with 9 bases sitting between them. CDR1 and CDR2 (germline): LGHNA, YNFKEQ. The CDR3 is made up of 14 amino acids.